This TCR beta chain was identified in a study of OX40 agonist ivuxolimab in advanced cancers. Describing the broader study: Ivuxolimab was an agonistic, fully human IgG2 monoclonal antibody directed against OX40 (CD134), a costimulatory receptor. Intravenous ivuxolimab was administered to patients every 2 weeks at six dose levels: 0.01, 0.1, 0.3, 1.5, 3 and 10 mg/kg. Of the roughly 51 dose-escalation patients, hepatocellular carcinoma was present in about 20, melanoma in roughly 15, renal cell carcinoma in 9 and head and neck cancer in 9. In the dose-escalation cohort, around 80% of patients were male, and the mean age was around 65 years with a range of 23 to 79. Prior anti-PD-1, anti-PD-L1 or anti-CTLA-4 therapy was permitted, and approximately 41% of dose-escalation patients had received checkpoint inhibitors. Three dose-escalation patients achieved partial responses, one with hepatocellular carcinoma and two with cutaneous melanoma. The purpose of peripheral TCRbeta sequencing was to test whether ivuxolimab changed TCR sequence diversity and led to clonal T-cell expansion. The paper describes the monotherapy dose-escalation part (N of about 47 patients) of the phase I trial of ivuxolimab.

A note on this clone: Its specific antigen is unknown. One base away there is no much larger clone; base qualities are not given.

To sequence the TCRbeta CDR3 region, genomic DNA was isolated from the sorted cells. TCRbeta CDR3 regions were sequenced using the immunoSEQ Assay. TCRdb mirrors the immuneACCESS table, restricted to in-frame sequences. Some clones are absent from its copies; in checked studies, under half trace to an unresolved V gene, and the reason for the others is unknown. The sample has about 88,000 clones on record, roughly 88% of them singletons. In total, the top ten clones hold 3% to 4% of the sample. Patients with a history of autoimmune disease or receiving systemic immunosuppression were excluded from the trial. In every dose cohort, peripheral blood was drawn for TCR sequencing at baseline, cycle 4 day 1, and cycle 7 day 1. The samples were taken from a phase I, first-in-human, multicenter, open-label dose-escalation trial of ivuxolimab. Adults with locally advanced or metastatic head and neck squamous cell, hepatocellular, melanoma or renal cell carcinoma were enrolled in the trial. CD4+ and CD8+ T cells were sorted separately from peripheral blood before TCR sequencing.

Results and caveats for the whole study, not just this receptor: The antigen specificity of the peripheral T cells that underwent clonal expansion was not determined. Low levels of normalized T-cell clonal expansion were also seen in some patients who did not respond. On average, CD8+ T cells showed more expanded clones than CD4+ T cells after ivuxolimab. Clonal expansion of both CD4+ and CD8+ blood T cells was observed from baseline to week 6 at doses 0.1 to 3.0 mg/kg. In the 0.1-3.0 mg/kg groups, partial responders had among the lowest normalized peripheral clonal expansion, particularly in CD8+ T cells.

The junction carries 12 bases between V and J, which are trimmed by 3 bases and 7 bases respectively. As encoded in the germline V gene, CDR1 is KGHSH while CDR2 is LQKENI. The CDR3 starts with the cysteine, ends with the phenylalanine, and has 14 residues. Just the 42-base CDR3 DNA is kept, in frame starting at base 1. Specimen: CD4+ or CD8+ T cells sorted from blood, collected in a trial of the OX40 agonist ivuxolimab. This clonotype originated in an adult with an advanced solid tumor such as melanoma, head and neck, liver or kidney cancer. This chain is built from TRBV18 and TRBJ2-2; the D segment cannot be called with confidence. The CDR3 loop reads CASSPWPGVGELFF. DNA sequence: TGTGCCAGCTCACCCTGGCCGGGCGTCGGGGAGCTGTTTTTT.